Following are 9 T cell receptor beta chains from one sample sequenced in a study of follicular helper T cells after annual influenza vaccination. Using immunoSEQ multiplex PCR, the repertoire was profiled, and TCRdb retains in-frame clones only, with some absent. The table shows 9,500 to 15,000 clones, with about 80% occurring only once. Time point defined: 2015-2016 season, pre-vaccination. Sequences were derived from CXCR5+ CD38- circulating T follicular helper cells from blood, sampled on the day of influenza vaccination. The subset was: circulating Tfh, non-naive CD4+CXCR5+PD-1+ (ICOS+CD38+ or ICOS-CD38-). These receptors were collected from an adult who received the influenza vaccine.

The V gene is TRBV28, the J gene TRBJ2-3; D uncertain. The CDR3 has 14 amino acids. From germline, CDR1 is MDHEN and CDR2 SYDVKM. Trimming took off 3 bases at V and 6 bases at J, with 13 bases between the two ends. The CDR3 is CASSLRQPQDTQYF. In nucleotides, the CDR3 is TGTGCCAGCAGTTTGCGGCAGCCCCAGGATACGCAGTATTTT.

The chain uses TRBV5-1 and TRBJ1-1; no definite D call. Between the trimmed V and J ends, which lost 7 bases and 1 base, there was a span of 8 bases. The germline CDR1 and CDR2 sequences are SGHRS and YFSETQ. The CDR3 totals 12 residues. CDR3 amino acids: CASRDPNTEAFF. The CDR3 nucleotides are TGCGCCAGCCGGGATCCGAACACTGAAGCTTTCTTT.

The chain couples TRBV23-1 to TRBJ2-1, with D possibly TRBD1 on 8 matching bases. TRBV23-1 is annotated as an ORF whose role is uncertain. This CDR3 spans 15 amino acids. V gave up 2 bases and J gave up 7 bases, with 15 bases separating them. CDR3 residues: CASSQLQGGQNEQFF. The CDR3 DNA reads TGCGCCAGCAGTCAACTACAGGGGGGGCAAAATGAGCAGTTCTTC.

The chain uses TRBV4-3 and TRBJ2-3; 10 bases agree with TRBD2. This CDR3 comprises 17 residues. V shed 0 bases, J shed 3 bases, and the junction held 6 bases outside the gene matches. Germline V gene data show CDR1 as LGHNA and CDR2 as YSLEER. CDR3 bases: TGCGCCAGCAGCCAAGACACGACTAGCGGGTATACAGATACGCAGTATTTT. The encoded protein is CASSQDTTSGYTDTQYF.

V and J are TRBV11-2 and TRBJ1-2; a possible D gene is TRBD1 (5 bases). From germline, CDR1 is SGHAT and CDR2 FQNNGV. The CDR3 contains 17 residues. Trimming left V 6 bases short and J 0 bases short, with 20 bases between. CDR3 sequence (DNA): TGTGCCAGCAGGGGAATCAGGTGGGACCAATCTAACTATGGCTACACCTTC. Translated, it gives CASRGIRWDQSNYGYTF.

The chain recombines TRBV19 with TRBJ2-3; perhaps TRBD2 as D (5 bases). Per germline, CDR1 LNHDA and CDR2 SQIVND (reference sequence). V lost 9 bases and J 3 bases, leaving 19 bases between the germline ends. The CDR3 has 15 residues. The CDR3 coding sequence is TGTGCCAGCGCCCGGGGTAGCGTGGGTACAGATACGCAGTATTTT. This codes for CASARGSVGTDTQYF.

The gene calls are TRBV28 and TRBJ1-2, with 7 positions matching TRBD1. The CDR3 sequence is 13 residues long. CDR1 MDHEN and CDR2 SYDVKM come from the germline V gene. V was clipped by 2 bases and J by 8 bases; unmatched bases: 5. CDR3 coding DNA: TGTGCCAGCAGTTTAAGGAGGGGGCGGGGCTACACCTTC. This codes for CASSLRRGRGYTF.

This clone was seen only once. The rearrangement uses TRBV11-2 and TRBJ2-5, with TRBD2 identical over 8 bases. Germline loops: CDR1 SGHAT, CDR2 FQNNGV. The trim removed 0 bases at V and 5 bases at J, leaving 5 bases unmatched. The CDR3 has 15 amino acids. The CDR3 DNA is TGTGCCAGCAGCTTAGATCGGGGGGGCTGGGAGACCCAGTACTTC. It yields the protein CASSLDRGGWETQYF.

This chain joins TRBV7-2 and TRBJ2-3; D is ambiguous. The CDR3 is 15 residues long. CDR1 is SGHTA, CDR2 FQGNSA, per germline. V shed 8 bases and J shed 3 bases, with 18 bases lying between them. Here the CDR3 DNA reads TGTGCCAGCGGCGGTCCCGTCGCGATGACAGATACGCAGTATTTT. Its translation is CASGGPVAMTDTQYF. Combining the CDR3 with reference TRBV7-2 and TRBJ2-3 gives the whole variable domain GAGVSQSPSNKVTEKGKDVELRCDPISGHTALYWYRQSLGQGLEFLIYFQGNSAPDKSGLPSDRFSAERTGGSVSTLTIQRTQQEDSAVYLCASGGPVAMTDTQYFGPGTRLTVL.